The 19 T cell receptor beta chains listed next were all sequenced from one sample in a study of blood T cell repertoires in COVID-19. Method: immunoSEQ multiplex PCR; TCRdb's copy keeps in-frame clones and lacks some. The sample gives 130,000 or so clones, around four fifths of which show up once; 9.5% to 13% is in the top ten. Sequencing was carried out using peripheral blood. The receptors derive from a human donor in a cohort sampled during active COVID-19.

This chain connects TRBV18 to TRBJ2-5, with D possibly matching TRBD2 (6 bases). In germline, CDR1 is KGHSH, CDR2 LQKENI. The CDR3 length is 13 residues. Trimming cost V 6 bases and J 5 bases, with 13 bases left between them. The DNA of the CDR3 is TGTGCCAGCTCCCGGGACGGAGGGGAGACCCAGTACTTC. Translated: CASSRDGGETQYF.

This chain links TRBV4-1 with TRBJ2-5, with TRBD1 as a possible D gene (6 bases). Per germline, CDR1 MGHRA and CDR2 YSYEKL. Between the trimmed V and J ends, which lost 1 base and 5 bases, there was a span of 17 bases. The CDR3 totals 16 residues. This CDR3 is CASSQVVTGSSETQYF. CDR3 nucleotides: TGCGCCAGCAGCCAAGTAGTGACAGGTTCTTCTGAGACCCAGTACTTC.

In this sample, this clone turned up once. The V and J genes are TRBV27 and TRBJ2-7, with 7 nucleotides matching TRBD2. The junction had 10 bases not matched to a gene; V was cut back by 2 bases and J by 0 bases. Germline assignment: CDR1 MNHEY and CDR2 SMNVEV (reference sequence). The CDR3 is 17 residues long. The CDR3 spells CASSLRWTRESSYEQYF. Written as DNA, the CDR3 is TGTGCCAGCAGTTTACGCTGGACTAGGGAGAGCTCCTACGAGCAGTACTTC.

The chain links TRBV5-1 to TRBJ1-3; TRBD1 agrees at 8 bases. The V gene's germline CDR1 is SGHRS and CDR2 YFSETQ. J lost 0 bases, V lost 4 bases, and 9 bases had no gene match. This CDR3 has 17 residues. This chain's CDR3 is CASSQSDRGDSGNTIYF. The CDR3 DNA sequence: TGCGCCAGCAGCCAGAGCGACAGGGGCGACTCTGGAAACACCATATATTTT.

The rearrangement uses TRBV6-6 and TRBJ1-6; the match to TRBD1 covers 8 bases. Germline CDR1 MNHNY, CDR2 SVGAGI (reference sequence). After removal of 7 bases from V and 14 bases from J, the junction contained 13 bases not matched to a gene. The CDR3 is 14 residues long. Written as DNA, the CDR3 is TGTGCCAGCACTACGGGACAGGCGCTTGGGGCCCTCCACTTT. It yields the protein CASTTGQALGALHF.

The V gene is TRBV10-1, the J gene TRBJ2-2; D is ambiguous. The CDR3 loop spans 14 amino acids. CDR1 and CDR2 from the germline V gene are WNHNN and SYGVQD (reference sequence). Deletions cut 3 bases from V and 5 bases from J, with 10 bases between. The CDR3 DNA follows: TGCGCCAGCAGTGAAGAGACACCAACCGGGGAGCTGTTTTTT. It is translated as CASSEETPTGELFF.

The chain joins TRBV5-1 to TRBJ1-1, with 10 positions matching TRBD1. Germline V lookup: CDR1 SGHRS, CDR2 YFSETQ. The CDR3 is made up of 14 amino acids. J lost 2 bases, V lost 4 bases, and 2 bases had no gene match. The CDR3 nucleotides read TGCGCCAGCAGCGACAGGGGGCATAACACTGAAGCTTTCTTT. Translating it yields CASSDRGHNTEAFF.

The V call is TRBV28, the J call TRBJ2-3; 9 nucleotides agree with TRBD1. The ends lost 6 bases at V and 3 bases at J; junction bases unmatched: 1. This CDR3 is 13 amino acids long. CDR1 and CDR2 from the germline V gene are MDHEN and SYDVKM. CDR3 in amino acids: CASRTGGTDTQYF. CDR3 coding DNA: TGTGCCAGCAGGACAGGGGGTACAGATACGCAGTATTTT.

A remark on this clone: Its ends do not fully match the called genes, so a read error is possible. The DNA of the CDR3 is TGTGCCAGCAGCGAAGGACTAGCGGGGGGACGGGAGCTGTTTTTT. Translating gives CASSEGLAGGRELFF. V is TRBV2 and J is TRBJ2-2; 14 bases line up with TRBD2. The CDR3 has 15 amino acids. Per germline, CDR1 SNHLY and CDR2 FYNNEI.

The V gene is TRBV5-1, the J gene TRBJ2-7, with 8 bases identical to TRBD2. Trimming cost V 5 bases and J 1 base; bases outside gene matches: 5. This CDR3 is 14 amino acids long. In germline, CDR1 is SGHRS, CDR2 YFSETQ. The CDR3 DNA is TGCGCCAGCAGTAGCGGGGTGTCGTCCTACGAGCAGTACTTC. It is translated as CASSSGVSSYEQYF. The entire variable domain, with the rest obtained from reference TRBV5-1 and TRBJ2-7, is as follows: KAGVTQTPRYLIKTRGQQVTLSCSPISGHRSVSWYQQTPGQGLQFLFEYFSETQRNKGNFPGRFSGRQFSNSRSEMNVSTLELGDSALYLCASSSGVSSYEQYFGPGTRLTVT.

The rearrangement links TRBV7-9 to TRBJ2-1; 9 nucleotides align to TRBD1. The germline gives CDR1 SEHNR, CDR2 FQNEAQ (reference sequence). The CDR3 runs to 16 residues. The J segment lost 4 bases and the V segment lost 2 bases, leaving 6 bases of the junction unmatched. CDR3 sequence (DNA): TGTGCCAGCAGCTTATCACAGGGACAGGGTTACAATGAGCAGTTCTTC. As protein: CASSLSQGQGYNEQFF.

The rearrangement links TRBV7-8 to TRBJ1-1; D possibly corresponds to TRBD1 (6 bases). The CDR3 runs 15 residues. Germline assignment: CDR1 SGHVS and CDR2 FQNEAQ. Trimming left V 5 bases short and J 1 base short, with 14 bases between. CDR3 sequence: CASSPQTGTNTEAFF. The DNA for the CDR3 is TGTGCCAGCAGCCCCCAAACAGGGACGAACACTGAAGCTTTCTTT.

This clone has just one count. This chain joins TRBV3-1 (or the pseudogene TRBV3-2) and TRBJ1-6, with TRBD1 matching 9 bases. Losses at the gene ends were 0 bases for V and 10 bases for J; bases not matched to a gene: 7. CDR1 and CDR2 (germline): LGHDT, YNNKEL (reference sequence). The CDR3 is 16 amino acids. CDR3 coding DNA: TGTGCCAGCAGCCAAGATGGGGACAGGGTAAACTCACCCCTCCACTTT. Amino acid sequence: CASSQDGDRVNSPLHF.

The table lists this clone with a few counts. This rearrangement joins TRBV4-3 to TRBJ1-1; D may be TRBD1 (6 bases). From germline, CDR1 is LGHNA and CDR2 YSLEER. The CDR3 is made up of 15 amino acids. V lost 1 base and J lost 4, with 13 bases in between. CDR3 DNA sequence: TGCGCCAGCAGCCAAGGCCAGGGGTTCGGCACTGAAGCTTTCTTT. Protein sequence: CASSQGQGFGTEAFF.

This clone has only one observation. V gene TRBV29-1 combines with J gene TRBJ1-3; 10 bases match TRBD1. After removal of 6 bases from V and 3 bases from J, the junction contained 2 bases not matched to a gene. This CDR3 spans 13 amino acids. CDR1 SQVTM and CDR2 ANQGSEA come from the germline V gene. In DNA form, the CDR3 reads TGCAGCGTGGGGACAGGGGATGGAAACACCATATATTTT. The encoded protein is CSVGTGDGNTIYF.

This sequence joins TRBV5-6 and TRBJ1-2, with D hard to call. The V gene's germline CDR1 is SGHDT and CDR2 YYEEEE. Trimming stripped 3 bases from V and 0 bases from J, with 12 bases between. This CDR3 spans 15 amino acids. The CDR3 region has the DNA TGTGCCAGCAGCTCTATTAGTTTCCCTAACTATGGCTACACCTTC. Its translation is CASSSISFPNYGYTF.

The chain couples TRBV6-2 or TRBV6-3 to TRBJ2-5; D not certain. V was cut by 0 bases and J by 1 base, with 6 bases left in between. The CDR3 is 14 residues long. The germline V gene has CDR1 MNHEY and CDR2 SVGEGT. CDR3 residues: CASSYSLFQETQYF. For the CDR3, the DNA is TGTGCCAGCAGTTACTCCTTGTTCCAAGAGACCCAGTACTTC.

V usage is TRBV11-2 and J usage is TRBJ1-3; TRBD1 matches at 7 bases. Germline CDR1 SGHAT, CDR2 FQNNGV. V was clipped by 5 bases and J by 0 bases; unmatched bases: 4. The CDR3 has 15 amino acids. CDR3 sequence: CASSTGTASGNTIYF. The CDR3 nucleotides are TGTGCCAGCAGCACTGGGACAGCCTCTGGAAACACCATATATTTT.

The rearrangement links TRBV4-2 to TRBJ1-4; 8 nucleotides agree with TRBD1. CDR3 length equals 18 residues. CDR1 LGHNA and CDR2 YNFKEQ come from the germline V gene. Trimming at V came to 0 bases and at J to 5 bases, leaving 11 bases not matched to a gene. This CDR3 is CASSQDRQGLGSNEKLFF. CDR3 nucleotide sequence: TGTGCCAGCAGCCAAGATCGACAGGGGTTAGGATCCAATGAAAAACTGTTTTTT.